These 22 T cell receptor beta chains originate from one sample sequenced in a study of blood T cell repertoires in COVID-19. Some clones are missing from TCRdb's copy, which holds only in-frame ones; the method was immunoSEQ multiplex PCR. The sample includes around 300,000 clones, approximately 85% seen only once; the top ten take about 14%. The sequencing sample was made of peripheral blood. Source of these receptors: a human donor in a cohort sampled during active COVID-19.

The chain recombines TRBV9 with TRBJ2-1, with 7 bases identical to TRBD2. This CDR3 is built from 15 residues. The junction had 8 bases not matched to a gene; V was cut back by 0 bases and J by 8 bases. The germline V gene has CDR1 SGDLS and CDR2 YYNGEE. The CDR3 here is CASSVEARLADEQFF. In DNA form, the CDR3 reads TGTGCCAGCAGCGTAGAGGCGAGACTAGCCGATGAGCAGTTCTTC.

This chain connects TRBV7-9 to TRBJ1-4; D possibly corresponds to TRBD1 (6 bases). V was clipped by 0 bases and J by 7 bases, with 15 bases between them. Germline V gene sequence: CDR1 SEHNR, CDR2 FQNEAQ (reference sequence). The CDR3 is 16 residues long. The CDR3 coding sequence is TGTGCCAGCAGCTTAGCGGGAAGGACAGCCCCTGAAAAACTGTTTTTT. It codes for CASSLAGRTAPEKLFF.

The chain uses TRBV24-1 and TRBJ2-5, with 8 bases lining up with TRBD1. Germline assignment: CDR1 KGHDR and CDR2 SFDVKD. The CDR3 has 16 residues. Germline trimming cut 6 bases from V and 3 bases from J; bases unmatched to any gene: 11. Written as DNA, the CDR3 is TGTGCCACCAGTCGGGGCCGACAGGGGCAAAAAGAGACCCAGTACTTC. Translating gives CATSRGRQGQKETQYF.

The CDR3 sequence is CSALTGNGYTF. The DNA of the CDR3 is TGCAGTGCTCTGACAGGGAATGGCTACACCTTC. The chain combines TRBV20-1 with TRBJ1-2, with 7 nucleotides matching TRBD1. The CDR3 totals 11 residues. CDR1 and CDR2 (germline): DFQATT, SNEGSKA (reference sequence). The V and J ends lost 5 bases and 6 bases, in that order; junction bases with no gene match: 3.

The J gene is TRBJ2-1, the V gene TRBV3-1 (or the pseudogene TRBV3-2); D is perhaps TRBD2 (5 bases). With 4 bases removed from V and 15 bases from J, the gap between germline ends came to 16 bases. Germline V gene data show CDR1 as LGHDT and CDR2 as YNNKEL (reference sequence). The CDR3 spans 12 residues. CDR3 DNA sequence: TGTGCCAGCAGCCGCCGGACTTCCCCGGTGTTCTTC. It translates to CASSRRTSPVFF.

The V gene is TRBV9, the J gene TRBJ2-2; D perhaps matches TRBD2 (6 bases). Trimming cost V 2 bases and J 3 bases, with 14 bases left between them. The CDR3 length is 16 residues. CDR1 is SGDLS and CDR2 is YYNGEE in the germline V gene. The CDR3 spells CASSVTAGLDTGELFF. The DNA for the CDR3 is TGTGCCAGCAGCGTTACGGCGGGACTGGACACCGGGGAGCTGTTTTTT.

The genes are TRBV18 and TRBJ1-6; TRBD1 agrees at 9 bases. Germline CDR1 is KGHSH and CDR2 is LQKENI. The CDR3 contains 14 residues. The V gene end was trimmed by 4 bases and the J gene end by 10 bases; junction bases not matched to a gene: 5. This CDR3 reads CASSQDRGGSPLHF. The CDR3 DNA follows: TGTGCCAGCTCACAGGACAGGGGAGGATCACCCCTCCACTTT.

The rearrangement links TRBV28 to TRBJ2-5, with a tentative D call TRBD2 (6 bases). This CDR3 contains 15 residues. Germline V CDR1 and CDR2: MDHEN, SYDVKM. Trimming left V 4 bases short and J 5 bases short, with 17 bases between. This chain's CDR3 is CASSYQALRGETQYF. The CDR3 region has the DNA TGTGCCAGCAGTTATCAAGCGCTACGGGGGGAGACCCAGTACTTC.

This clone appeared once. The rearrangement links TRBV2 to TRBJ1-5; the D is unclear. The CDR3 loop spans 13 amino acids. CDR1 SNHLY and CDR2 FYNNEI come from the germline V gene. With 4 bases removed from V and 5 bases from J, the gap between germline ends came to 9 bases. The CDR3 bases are TGTGCCAGCAGTGTTGGGAGGGATCAGCCCCAGCATTTT. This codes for CASSVGRDQPQHF.

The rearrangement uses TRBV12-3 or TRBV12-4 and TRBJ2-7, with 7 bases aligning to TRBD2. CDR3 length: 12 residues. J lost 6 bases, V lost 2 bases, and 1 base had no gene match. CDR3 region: CASSLSGAEQYF. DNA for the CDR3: TGTGCCAGCAGTTTAAGCGGGGCCGAGCAGTACTTC.

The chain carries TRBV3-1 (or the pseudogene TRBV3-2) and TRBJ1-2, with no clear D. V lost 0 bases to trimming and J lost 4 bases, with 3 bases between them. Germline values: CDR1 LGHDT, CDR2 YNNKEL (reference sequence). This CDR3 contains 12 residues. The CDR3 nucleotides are TGTGCCAGCAGCCAAGACGGCTATGGCTACACCTTC. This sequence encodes CASSQDGYGYTF.

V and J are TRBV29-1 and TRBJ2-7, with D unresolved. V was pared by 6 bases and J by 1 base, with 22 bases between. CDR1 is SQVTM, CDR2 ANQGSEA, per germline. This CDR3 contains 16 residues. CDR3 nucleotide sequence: TGCAGCGTCAGTTTTACCGAGGATAAACCGTCCTACGAGCAGTACTTC. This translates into CSVSFTEDKPSYEQYF.

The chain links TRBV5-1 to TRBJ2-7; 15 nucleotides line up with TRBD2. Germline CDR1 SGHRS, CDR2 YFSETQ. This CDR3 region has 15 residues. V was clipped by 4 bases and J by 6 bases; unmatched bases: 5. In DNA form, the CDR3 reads TGCGCCAGCAGCCCCCTGGGACTAGCGGGAGGCGAGCAGTACTTC. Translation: CASSPLGLAGGEQYF.

The CDR3 here is CASSVTDTNEKLFF. Here the CDR3 DNA reads TGTGCCAGCAGCGTGACAGACACTAATGAAAAACTGTTTTTT. The chain couples TRBV9 to TRBJ1-4, with D possibly being TRBD1 (5 bases). Germline V gene data show CDR1 as SGDLS and CDR2 as YYNGEE. The CDR3 has 14 residues. Trimming removed 2 bases from V and 2 bases from J, with 7 bases in between.

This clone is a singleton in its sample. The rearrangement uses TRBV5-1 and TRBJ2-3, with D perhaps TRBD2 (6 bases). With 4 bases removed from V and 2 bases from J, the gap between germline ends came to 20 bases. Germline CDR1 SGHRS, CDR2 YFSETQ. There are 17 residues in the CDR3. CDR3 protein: CASSAGTRWDSTDTQYF. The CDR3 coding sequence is TGCGCCAGCAGCGCTGGTACCAGGTGGGACTCCACAGATACGCAGTATTTT. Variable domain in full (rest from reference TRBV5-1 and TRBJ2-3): KAGVTQTPRYLIKTRGQQVTLSCSPISGHRSVSWYQQTPGQGLQFLFEYFSETQRNKGNFPGRFSGRQFSNSRSEMNVSTLELGDSALYLCASSAGTRWDSTDTQYFGPGTRLTVL.

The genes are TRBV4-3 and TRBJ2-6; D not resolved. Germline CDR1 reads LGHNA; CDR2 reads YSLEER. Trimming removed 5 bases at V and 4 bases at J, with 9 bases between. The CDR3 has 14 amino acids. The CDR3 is CASSSTLGANVLTF. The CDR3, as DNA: TGCGCCAGCAGCTCTACTCTGGGGGCCAACGTCCTGACTTTC.

For the CDR3, the DNA is TGTGCCAGCAGTATTGACAGGGTTTTGCCTGGAGCTTTCTTT. Translation: CASSIDRVLPGAFF. The V and J genes are TRBV6-5 and TRBJ1-1; TRBD1 matches 7 bases. The CDR3 extends over 14 amino acids. Looked up from germline, CDR1 is MNHEY and CDR2 is SVGAGI. Losses at the gene ends were 5 bases for V and 10 bases for J; bases not matched to a gene: 13.

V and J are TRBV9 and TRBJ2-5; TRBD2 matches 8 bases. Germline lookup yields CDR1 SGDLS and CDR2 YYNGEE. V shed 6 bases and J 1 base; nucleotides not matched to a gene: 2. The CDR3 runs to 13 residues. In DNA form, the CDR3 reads TGTGCCAGCACGGGAGGGACCCAAGAGACCCAGTACTTC. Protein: CASTGGTQETQYF.

The CDR3 reads CASSRPLGGGNEKLFF. The CDR3 nucleotides read TGTGCCAGCAGCCGGCCACTCGGGGGTGGCAATGAAAAACTGTTTTTT. V gene TRBV21-1 combines with J gene TRBJ1-4. TRBV21-1 is classified as a pseudogene. The length of the CDR3 is 16 residues.

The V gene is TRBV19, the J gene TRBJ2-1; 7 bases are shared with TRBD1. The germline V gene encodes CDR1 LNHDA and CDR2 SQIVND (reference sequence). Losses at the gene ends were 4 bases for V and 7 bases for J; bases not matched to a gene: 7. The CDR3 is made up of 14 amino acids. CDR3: CASSTPDRLNEQFF. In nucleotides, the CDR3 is TGTGCCAGTAGTACCCCGGACAGGCTTAATGAGCAGTTCTTC.

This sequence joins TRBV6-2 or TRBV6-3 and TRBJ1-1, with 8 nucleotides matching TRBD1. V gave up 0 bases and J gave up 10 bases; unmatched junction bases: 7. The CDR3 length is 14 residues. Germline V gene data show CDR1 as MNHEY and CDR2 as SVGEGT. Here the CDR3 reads CASSYSAGGEGAFF. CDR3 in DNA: TGTGCCAGCAGTTACTCAGCAGGGGGCGAAGGAGCTTTCTTT.

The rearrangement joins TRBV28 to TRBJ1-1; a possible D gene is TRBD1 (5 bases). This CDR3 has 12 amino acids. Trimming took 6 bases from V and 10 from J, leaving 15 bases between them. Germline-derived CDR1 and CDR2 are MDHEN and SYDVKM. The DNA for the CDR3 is TGTGCCAGCAGCGAACCCGGACAAGGAGCTTTCTTT. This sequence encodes CASSEPGQGAFF.